The T cell receptor (beta chain) described here comes from a study of shared T cell receptors in the human thymus. The V gene end was trimmed by 7 bases and the J gene end by 0 bases; junction bases not matched to a gene: 10. Per the germline V gene, CDR1 is MGHDK and CDR2 is SYGVNS. The CDR3 runs 16 residues. This clone is a singleton in its sample. Clones were read by immunoSEQ multiplex PCR, and TCRdb kept only the in-frame ones, dropping some. The sample lists 450,000 to 650,000 clones, around three quarters occurring once. The sample was also linked to a second study, of human thymus T cells.

The rearrangement joins TRBV25-1 to TRBJ2-7; 9 bases map to TRBD2. The sample consisted of thymocytes. The sequence came from a boy under two years old with a congenital heart defect. This CDR3 is CASMGSGRPSSYEQYF. The CDR3, as DNA: TGTGCCAGCATGGGGAGCGGGAGGCCGAGCTCCTACGAGCAGTACTTC.